This entry describes one T cell receptor beta chain. What it recognizes is unknown. The sample belongs to a study of shared clonotypes between healthy human individuals. General study points: Naive subsets typically showed greater estimated richness than memory subsets. Some naive CD4 clonotypes, approximately 4.5%, turned up in common across several donors.

Here immunoSEQ multiplex PCR was the method, and the copy in TCRdb shows in-frame clones only, minus some. The table lists 1.6 million or so clones, less than 99% of them singletons. The CDR3 has 14 amino acids. Germline loops: CDR1 MDHEN, CDR2 SYDVKM. Trimming removed 7 bases at V and 10 bases at J, with 22 bases between. V is TRBV28 and J is TRBJ2-5; possibly TRBD1 or TRBD2 for D (5 bases each). The origin of this receptor is a man aged 25-45 years in good health. Sequencing was performed on naive CD4+ T cells sorted from blood. Subset reported: CD45RA+ positively selected. The CDR3 DNA reads as TGTGCCAGCATTCTTAGGGACCGCGCAGGGAGCCAGTACTTC. This sequence encodes CASILRDRAGSQYF.